Below are 4 T cell receptor beta chains sequenced from a single sample in a study of human T cells and chemical hapten exposure (dated by TCRdb to about 2021). The library came from RACE. Sequencing used a NextSeq 500. TCRdb redid the processing of the public reads, applying fastp at Q25 and MiXCR, and retained in-frame beta chains. Rows are unified per CDR3 protein, each entry keeping the most common DNA and genes. Recorded for this sample are 74,000 or so distinct CDR3 sequences; under 13% of them occurred a single time. The top ten constitute roughly 1.5% of the sample. The time point label corresponds to: patch test 1, 2 weeks after DPC sensitization. The label giving this sample's treatment or condition can be read as: therapeutic diphenylcyclopropenone sensitization with weekly scalp DPC. Sequenced here: whole blood, sampled in connection with sensitization to the hapten diphenylcyclopropenone (DPC). The receptors come from a woman in her forties or fifties with alopecia areata. Some clones in this sample may be carry-over from other donors' samples.

This clonotype was detected many times. The V and J genes are TRBV11-2 and TRBJ2-2; no definite D call. Trimming removed 3 bases at V and 5 bases at J, with 7 bases between. Germline values: CDR1 SGHAT, CDR2 FQNNGV. The CDR3 extends over 13 amino acids. The CDR3 DNA sequence: TGTGCCAGCAGCTTGGGCGGAACCGGGGAGCTGTTTTTT. Its translation is CASSLGGTGELFF.

This clonotype showed up many times. The chain combines TRBV3-1 with TRBJ2-1, with 13 bases lining up with TRBD2. CDR3 length: 18 residues. Germline assignment: CDR1 LGHDT and CDR2 YNNKEL (reference sequence). The junction had 10 bases not matched to a gene; V was cut back by 4 bases and J by 4 bases. CDR3 protein: CASSRPRTSGRFYNEQFF. The CDR3 coding sequence is TGTGCCAGCAGCCGCCCCAGGACTAGCGGGAGATTTTACAATGAGCAGTTCTTC.

This clonotype has at least ten counts. The rearrangement uses TRBV20-1 and TRBJ1-6; the match to TRBD1 covers 11 bases. V lost 2 bases, J lost 1 base, and 10 bases stayed unmatched. The CDR3 is 19 residues long. Germline CDR1 DFQATT, CDR2 SNEGSKA (reference sequence). The CDR3 region is CSARRTGGLNRSYNSPLHF. DNA for the CDR3: TGCAGTGCTAGAAGGACAGGGGGCCTTAACAGGTCCTATAATTCACCCCTCCACTTT.

CDR3 residues: CASRLGLWDGDYNEQFF. In DNA, the CDR3 is TGTGCAAGTCGCTTAGGGCTCTGGGATGGGGACTACAATGAGCAGTTCTTC. The V call is TRBV12-2, the J call TRBJ2-1. TRBV12-2 has pseudogene status. The CDR3 sequence is 17 residues long.